This entry lists 8 T cell receptor beta chains sequenced from one sample in a study of cytomegalovirus exposure and HLA in healthy donors. PCR primers comprised 60 Vbeta and 13 Jbeta primers. Clones were read by immunoSEQ multiplex PCR, and TCRdb kept only the in-frame ones, dropping some. The repertoire holds approximately 190,000 clones, nearly 80% seen once, with 6% in the top ten. Material for sequencing was PBMCs. These receptors were taken from a woman in her thirties in good health and CMV-seropositive.

The V gene is TRBV23-1, the J gene TRBJ2-5; possibly TRBD2 for D (5 bases). TRBV23-1 is sorted into the ORF group, with uncertain function. CDR3 size: 12 residues. Deletions cut 6 bases from V and 5 bases from J, with 10 bases between. This CDR3 is CASSPWEETQYF. CDR3 DNA: TGCGCCAGCAGCCCCTGGGAGGAGACCCAGTACTTC.

Only a few counts were recorded for this clone. This chain links TRBV7-6 with TRBJ2-1, with TRBD2 matching over 9 bases. Germline V gives CDR1 SGHVS, CDR2 FNYEAQ. The CDR3 totals 17 residues. V lost 5 bases to trimming and J lost 4 bases; unmatched junction nucleotides: 12. The CDR3: CASSGGGGRGGYNEQFF. CDR3 nucleotides: TGTGCCAGCAGCGGAGGGGGCGGGCGGGGGGGATACAATGAGCAGTTCTTC.

V usage is TRBV4-1 and J usage is TRBJ2-5; D gene unclear. The CDR3 covers 12 residues. The V and J ends lost 1 base and 7 bases respectively, with 7 bases between them. Per the germline V gene, CDR1 is MGHRA and CDR2 is YSYEKL. As DNA, the CDR3 is TGCGCCAGCAGCCAAGCTTCAGGGACCCAGTACTTC. Its protein product is CASSQASGTQYF.

The chain couples TRBV7-8 to TRBJ2-6, with TRBD1 as a possible D gene (5 bases). The V gene's germline CDR1 is SGHVS and CDR2 FQNEAQ. V gave up 0 bases and J gave up 3 bases, with 6 bases separating them. The CDR3 is 15 residues long. The DNA for the CDR3 is TGTGCCAGCAGCTTAGCCAGGGTTGGGGCCAACGTCCTGACTTTC. Translation gives CASSLARVGANVLTF. Filled out from reference TRBV7-8 and TRBJ2-6, the complete variable domain reads GAGVSQSPRYKVAKRGQDVALRCDPISGHVSLFWYQQALGQGPEFLTYFQNEAQLDKSGLPSDRFFAERPEGSVSTLKIQRTQQEDSAVYLCASSLARVGANVLTFGAGSRLTVL.

The CDR3 sequence is CASSPGTGYETQYF. Written as DNA, the CDR3 is TGCGCCAGCAGCCCCGGGACAGGGTATGAAACGCAGTATTTT. The V and J genes are TRBV5-1 and TRBJ2-3, with 9 bases lining up with TRBD1. V dropped 4 bases and J dropped 9; count of bases not matched to a gene: 9. This CDR3 is built from 14 residues. Germline V gene lookup returns CDR1 SGHRS and CDR2 YFSETQ.

With respect to this clone: The sample contains more than one DNA sequence encoding this CDR3. CDR3 sequence: CASEGAGGYEQYF. For the CDR3, the DNA is TGTGCCTCCGAGGGGGCGGGGGGATACGAGCAGTACTTC. This rearrangement joins TRBV5-6 to TRBJ2-7, with a tentative D call TRBD2 (8 bases). Trimming removed 10 bases from V and 4 bases from J, with 18 bases in between. This CDR3 region has 13 residues. Germline CDR1 and CDR2: SGHDT and YYEEEE.

The chain carries TRBV6-4 and TRBJ1-2, with 10 bases fitting TRBD1. The length of the CDR3 is 13 residues. CDR1 and CDR2 from the germline V gene are MRHNA and SNTAGT. V dropped 2 bases and J dropped 8; count of bases not matched to a gene: 2. CDR3 nucleotide sequence: TGTGCCAGCAGTGACGGACAGGGGGGAGGCTACACCTTC. It encodes CASSDGQGGGYTF.

This clone was observed once. The rearrangement joins TRBV7-8 to TRBJ2-4, with a possible D match to TRBD2 (6 bases). The CDR3 totals 18 residues. V was shortened by 1 base and J by 0 bases, with 16 bases between the two germline ends. From germline, CDR1 is SGHVS and CDR2 FQNEAQ. Here the CDR3 DNA reads TGTGCCAGCAGCTTAGTCCGATGGCGGGACCCAGCCAAAAACATTCAGTACTTC. Translation gives CASSLVRWRDPAKNIQYF.